The 22 T cell receptor beta chains presented below share a single source sample, sequenced in a study of T cell responses to AZD1222 COVID-19 vaccine. Clones were sequenced by immunoSEQ multiplex PCR, and TCRdb holds only the in-frame ones, with some missing. This table has roughly 99,000 clones, approximately 88% appearing once. Sequences were derived from peripheral blood, sampled on day 0 of AZD1222 vaccination. The receptors come from an adult in good health.

The genes are TRBV4-3 and TRBJ2-4; the D is unclear. The V gene's germline CDR1 is LGHNA and CDR2 YSLEER. This CDR3 comprises 15 residues. The V end was cut by 0 bases, the J end by 1 base, with 7 bases between. The CDR3 is CASSQDRQAKNIQYF. DNA of the CDR3: TGCGCCAGCAGCCAAGATCGGCAGGCCAAAAACATTCAGTACTTC.

In this sample, this clone turned up a few times. This chain uses TRBV5-6 with TRBJ2-7, with D maybe TRBD2 (5 bases). CDR1 is SGHDT and CDR2 is YYEEEE in the germline V gene. This CDR3 has 13 amino acids. The V end lost 4 bases, the J end lost 0 bases, and 8 bases lay between the germline ends. The CDR3 nucleotides are TGTGCCAGCAGCCCGGGATACTCCTACGAGCAGTACTTC. This gives the protein CASSPGYSYEQYF.

This rearrangement joins TRBV5-8 to TRBJ2-1; the match to TRBD1 covers 8 bases. With 4 bases clipped from V and 10 bases from J, the junction kept 22 bases outside the gene matches. The CDR3 runs to 18 residues. The germline V gene has CDR1 SGHTS and CDR2 YDEGEE. The CDR3 DNA is TGTGCCAGCAGCACCGGGACAGGCTCCCTATTTCTACAATTCGAGCAGTTCTTC. Its protein product is CASSTGTGSLFLQFEQFF.

The chain uses TRBV6-2 or TRBV6-3 and TRBJ2-3, with 10 bases fitting TRBD2. With V trimmed by 6 bases and J by 6 bases, 15 bases remained unmatched. The CDR3 contains 17 residues. Per the germline V gene, CDR1 is MNHEY and CDR2 is SVGEGT. The CDR3 DNA reads as TGTGCCAGCAGCCGTCCCGGGACTAGCGTTAAGAAGGATACGCAGTATTTT. Translated: CASSRPGTSVKKDTQYF.

This chain links TRBV7-2 with TRBJ2-1; 8 bases map to TRBD2. V lost 5 bases to trimming and J lost 8 bases; unmatched junction nucleotides: 8. Per the germline V gene, CDR1 is SGHTA and CDR2 is FQGNSA. This CDR3 contains 14 residues. CDR3 DNA sequence: TGTGCCAGCAGCCTTTCGGGGGGGTCGGATGAGCAGTTCTTC. Protein product: CASSLSGGSDEQFF.

The chain recombines TRBV27 with TRBJ1-2; D may be TRBD1 (6 bases). Between the trimmed V and J ends, which lost 7 bases and 3 bases, there was a span of 21 bases. The germline V gene has CDR1 MNHEY and CDR2 SMNVEV (reference sequence). The CDR3 spans 16 residues. CDR3 in DNA: TGTGCCAGCATTTTCCTCGACAGGCCAAGGGACTATGGCTACACCTTC. The encoded protein is CASIFLDRPRDYGYTF.

This clone was seen a handful of times. The V and J genes are TRBV7-3 and TRBJ2-3; 14 bases fit TRBD2. CDR1 is SGHTA, CDR2 FQGTGA, per germline. The CDR3 is 16 amino acids. V lost 5 bases and J lost 6; bases outside the gene matches: 7. The CDR3 DNA sequence: TGTGCCAGCAGCGCGACTAGCGGGAGGGCCGGGGATACGCAGTATTTT. It yields the protein CASSATSGRAGDTQYF. Complete variable domain (other parts from reference TRBV7-3 and TRBJ2-3): GAGVSQTPSNKVTEKGKYVELRCDPISGHTALYWYRQSLGQGPEFLIYFQGTGAADDSGLPNDRFFAVRPEGSVSTLKIQRTERGDSAVYLCASSATSGRAGDTQYFGPGTRLTVL.

The chain couples TRBV7-2 to TRBJ2-2; D gene unclear. The ends were cut back, 0 bases at V and 7 bases at J, with 9 bases in the middle. Germline V gene sequence: CDR1 SGHTA, CDR2 FQGNSA. The CDR3 runs to 14 residues. CDR3 region: CASSLASGLGELFF. Here the CDR3 DNA reads TGTGCCAGCAGCTTAGCTTCGGGCCTCGGGGAGCTGTTTTTT.

This rearrangement joins TRBV9 to TRBJ2-5; no definite D call. Germline V gene sequence: CDR1 SGDLS, CDR2 YYNGEE. V shed 1 base and J shed 3 bases, with 7 bases lying between them. CDR3 length: 13 residues. CDR3 nucleotide sequence: TGTGCCAGCAGCGTAAGCTTAAAAGAGACCCAGTACTTC. Encoded protein: CASSVSLKETQYF.

The chain is built from TRBV18 and TRBJ2-1; 8 bases are a match to TRBD2. Trimming took 3 bases from V and 5 from J; bases not matched to a gene: 9. The CDR3 has 16 residues. Germline V lookup: CDR1 KGHSH, CDR2 LQKENI. CDR3 in amino acids: CASSPEREWWDNEQFF. The DNA of the CDR3 is TGTGCCAGCTCACCGGAGCGGGAGTGGTGGGACAATGAGCAGTTCTTC.

J is TRBJ1-1 and V is TRBV10-3, with TRBD1 matching 7 bases. The CDR3 extends over 13 amino acids. CDR1 and CDR2 (germline): ENHRY, SYGVKD. J lost 2 bases, V lost 6 bases, and 3 bases had no gene match. CDR3 region: CAIRGTVNTEAFF. In DNA, the CDR3 is TGTGCCATCAGAGGGACAGTAAACACTGAAGCTTTCTTT.

V usage is TRBV5-6 and J usage is TRBJ2-7, with a possible D match to TRBD2 (6 bases). CDR3 length equals 14 residues. V was clipped by 1 base and J by 3 bases, with 11 bases between them. Germline CDR1 reads SGHDT; CDR2 reads YYEEEE. CDR3 in DNA: TGTGCCAGCAGCTTGTCCGGCGGGGTCTACGAGCAGTACTTC. This codes for CASSLSGGVYEQYF.

V is TRBV27 and J is TRBJ2-2; D uncertain. The CDR3 covers 12 residues. Trimming shortened V by 3 bases and J by 1 base, and 0 bases separated the two germline ends. In germline, CDR1 is MNHEY, CDR2 SMNVEV (reference sequence). CDR3 loop: CASSLNTGELFF. CDR3 in DNA: TGTGCCAGCAGTTTGAACACCGGGGAGCTGTTTTTT.

The rearrangement joins TRBV9 to TRBJ2-1, with TRBD2 matching over 8 bases. V shed 1 base and J 4 bases; nucleotides not matched to a gene: 7. This CDR3 is built from 16 residues. The germline CDR1 and CDR2 sequences are SGDLS and YYNGEE. CDR3 loop: CASSVRSTSGYNEQFF. DNA of the CDR3: TGTGCCAGCAGCGTAAGATCTACTAGCGGTTACAATGAGCAGTTCTTC.

V is TRBV6-5 and J is TRBJ2-4; D call uncertain. Germline assignment: CDR1 MNHEY and CDR2 SVGAGI. The CDR3 loop spans 13 amino acids. The V gene lost 5 bases and the J gene lost 5 bases, with 10 bases spanning the gap. The CDR3 nucleotides are TGTGCCAGCAGTCCAGGCCGTGAAAACATTCAGTACTTC. Translated: CASSPGRENIQYF.

This chain uses TRBV19 with TRBJ2-1, with TRBD2 matching over 12 bases. The germline V gene has CDR1 LNHDA and CDR2 SQIVND (reference sequence). V shed 6 bases and J 3 bases; nucleotides not matched to a gene: 3. This CDR3 has 15 residues. CDR3 coding DNA: TGTGCCAGTAGGACTAGCGGGAGAGACTACAATGAGCAGTTCTTC. Its protein is CASRTSGRDYNEQFF.

This chain joins TRBV7-8 and TRBJ1-5, with D unresolved. Germline assignment: CDR1 SGHVS and CDR2 FQNEAQ. V was shortened by 5 bases and J by 0 bases, with 11 bases between the two germline ends. The CDR3 consists of 15 residues. CDR3 sequence (DNA): TGTGCCAGCAGCCCGAACGCTCCTAGCAATCAGCCCCAGCATTTT. As protein: CASSPNAPSNQPQHF.

The CDR3 protein is CASSLARGPTDTQYF. CDR3 nucleotide sequence: TGTGCCAGCAGCTTAGCTCGGGGCCCGACAGATACGCAGTATTTT. The chain is built from TRBV7-9 and TRBJ2-3; D is possibly TRBD1 or TRBD2 (5 bases each). The CDR3 covers 15 residues. V lost 0 bases and J 3 bases, leaving 10 bases between the germline ends. Germline CDR1 and CDR2: SEHNR and FQNEAQ (reference sequence).

CDR3 sequence: CASIPPGSGNTIYF. The CDR3 DNA follows: TGTGCCAGCATCCCCCCGGGCTCGGGAAACACCATATATTTT. V usage is TRBV28 and J usage is TRBJ1-3, with D unresolved. Between the trimmed V and J ends, which lost 7 bases and 4 bases, there was a span of 14 bases. Germline V gene data show CDR1 as MDHEN and CDR2 as SYDVKM. The CDR3 is 14 residues long.

The J gene is TRBJ2-1, the V gene TRBV14; TRBD1 or TRBD2 may be the D gene (5 bases each). Per germline, CDR1 SGHDN and CDR2 FVKESK. V was cut by 1 base and J by 6 bases, with 13 bases left in between. This CDR3 has 15 amino acids. The CDR3 spells CASSQVGTVRNEQFF. The CDR3 DNA sequence: TGTGCCAGCAGCCAAGTTGGGACCGTTCGCAATGAGCAGTTCTTC.

There are a few counts of this clone. This chain connects TRBV30 to TRBJ2-7; a weak D match, TRBD2 (6 bases). V shed 0 bases and J shed 2 bases, with 11 bases lying between them. The CDR3 spans 14 residues. Germline V gene sequence: CDR1 GTSNPN, CDR2 SVGIG (reference sequence). The CDR3 spells CAWSVGGGAYEQYF. For the CDR3, the DNA is TGTGCCTGGAGTGTAGGAGGAGGGGCCTACGAGCAGTACTTC.

V gene TRBV7-3 combines with J gene TRBJ2-6, with unresolved D. CDR1 and CDR2 from the germline V gene are SGHTA and FQGTGA. The CDR3 is 14 residues long. Between the trimmed V and J ends, which lost 5 bases and 3 bases, there was a span of 8 bases. The DNA for the CDR3 is TGTGCCAGCAGCCTTATGAATGGGGCCAACGTCCTGACTTTC. This sequence encodes CASSLMNGANVLTF.